This T cell receptor beta chain was recovered during a study of OX40 agonist ivuxolimab in advanced cancers. Study in general: Patients were treated with ivuxolimab, an agonistic anti-OX40 (CD134) antibody. All patients had ivuxolimab intravenously every 2 weeks at 0.01 to 10 mg/kg.

TCRdb keeps only in-frame clones here, not all; method: immunoSEQ multiplex PCR. The sample holds about 63,000 clones, over 80% seen once. V gave up 5 bases and J gave up 0 bases, with 14 bases separating them. The CDR3 has 15 residues. The V gene's germline CDR1 is SNHLY and CDR2 FYNNEI. This clonotype originated in an adult with an advanced solid tumor such as melanoma, head and neck, liver or kidney cancer. The V gene is TRBV2, the J gene TRBJ2-7; tentative D call: TRBD1 (6 bases). Sequenced here: CD4+ or CD8+ T cells sorted from blood, sampled in a trial of the OX40 agonist ivuxolimab. The CDR3 DNA follows: TGTGCCAGCAGTTACGTACTGGACAGCTCCTACGAGCAGTACTTC. This sequence encodes CASSYVLDSSYEQYF.